This T cell receptor (beta chain) was captured by sequencing in a study of T cell responses to AZD1222 COVID-19 vaccine. Generated by immunoSEQ multiplex PCR, the TCRdb table keeps only in-frame clones and is missing some. The sample lists 150,000 to 190,000 clones, approximately 90% seen once, with 1.8% in the top ten. On this clone: Its antigen is as yet unknown.

Study-level findings and limits: Among those given AZD1222, only six were seropositive at baseline. Donors, mostly white British, included more females; clonal diversity was possibly underestimated.

Source: peripheral blood, taken on day 0 of AZD1222 vaccination. The receptor was isolated from an adult in good health.

The CDR3 spells CASSPAGAGTGELFF. The CDR3 DNA reads as TGTGCCAGCAGCCCAGCGGGGGCGGGCACCGGGGAGCTGTTTTTT. This chain links TRBV11-3 with TRBJ2-2; 8 nucleotides match TRBD2. Germline V gene lookup returns CDR1 SGHNT and CDR2 YENEEA. This CDR3 comprises 15 residues. V lost 5 bases and J lost 4; bases outside the gene matches: 6. The full variable domain, its missing parts supplied by reference TRBV11-3 and TRBJ2-2, is EAGVVQSPRYKIIEKKQPVAFWCNPISGHNTLYWYLQNLGQGPELLIRYENEEAVDDSQLPKDRFSAERLKGVDSTLKIQPAELGDSAVYLCASSPAGAGTGELFFGEGSRLTVL.